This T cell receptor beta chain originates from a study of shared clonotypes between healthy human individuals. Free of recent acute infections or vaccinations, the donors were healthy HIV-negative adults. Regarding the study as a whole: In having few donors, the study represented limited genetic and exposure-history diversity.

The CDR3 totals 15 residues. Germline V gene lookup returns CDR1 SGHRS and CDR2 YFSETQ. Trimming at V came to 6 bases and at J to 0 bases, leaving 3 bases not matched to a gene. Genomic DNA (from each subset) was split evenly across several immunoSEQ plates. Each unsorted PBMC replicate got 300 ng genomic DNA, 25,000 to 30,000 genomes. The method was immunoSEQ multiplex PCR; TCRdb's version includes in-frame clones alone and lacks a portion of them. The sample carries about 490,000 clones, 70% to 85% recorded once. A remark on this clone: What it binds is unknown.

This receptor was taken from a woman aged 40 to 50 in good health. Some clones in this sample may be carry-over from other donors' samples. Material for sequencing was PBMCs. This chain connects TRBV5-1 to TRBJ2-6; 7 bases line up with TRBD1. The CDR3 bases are TGCGCCAGCACCCCAGGGGGCTCTGGGGCCAACGTCCTGACTTTC. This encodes CASTPGGSGANVLTF.